Listed here are 20 T cell receptor beta chains from one sample, sequenced in a study of T cell responses to AZD1222 COVID-19 vaccine (dated by TCRdb to the early 2020s). The library was prepared using the immunoSEQ multiplex PCR assay. TCRdb's version of the immuneACCESS table is confined to in-frame rearrangements and falls short of the full clone set. An unresolved V gene accounts for under half of the shortfall where checked; the remainder is of unknown origin. A total of some 90,000 clones appear in this sample, more than 70% of them only once. The ten most abundant clones make up approximately 21% of the sample. This specimen's time point label, per the study, means: baseline before first vaccination. The starting material was peripheral blood, obtained on day 0 of AZD1222 vaccination. The receptors were gathered from an adult in good health.

The gene calls are TRBV5-5 and TRBJ1-4; the D gene is possibly TRBD1 (5 bases). CDR3 length: 15 residues. Between the trimmed V and J ends, which lost 4 bases and 7 bases, there was a span of 17 bases. CDR1 and CDR2 (germline): SGHKS, YYEKEE (reference sequence). The CDR3 nucleotides are TGTGCCAGCAGCGTGGGCTTCGGGGGTCGTGAAAAACTGTTTTTT. Translating it yields CASSVGFGGREKLFF.

The V and J genes are TRBV6-2 or TRBV6-3 and TRBJ2-1; a possible D gene is TRBD2 (5 bases). V was clipped by 4 bases and J by 7 bases, with 8 bases between them. The CDR3 is 12 residues long. Germline loops: CDR1 MNHEY, CDR2 SVGEGT. CDR3: CASSSRRNEQFF. As DNA, the CDR3 is TGTGCCAGCAGTTCGAGGAGGAATGAGCAGTTCTTC.

The rearrangement uses TRBV19 and TRBJ1-2, with TRBD1 as a possible D gene (5 bases). Trimming shortened V by 6 bases and J by 9 bases, and 17 bases separated the two germline ends. Germline CDR1 LNHDA, CDR2 SQIVND (reference sequence). This CDR3 is built from 13 residues. The DNA for the CDR3 is TGTGCCAGTAGAGGAGGGGTTGGAGAAAGCTACACCTTC. It encodes CASRGGVGESYTF. The whole variable domain, remainder taken from reference TRBV19 and TRBJ1-2, is DGGITQSPKYLFRKEGQNVTLSCEQNLNHDAMYWYRQDPGQGLRLIYYSQIVNDFQKGDIAEGYSVSREKKESFPLTVTSAQKNPTAFYLCASRGGVGESYTFGSGTRLTVV.

The chain uses TRBV6-5 and TRBJ1-3; no definite D call. This CDR3 region has 14 residues. Germline V gene sequence: CDR1 MNHEY, CDR2 SVGAGI. V lost 0 bases and J 9 bases, leaving 12 bases between the germline ends. Here the CDR3 reads CASSYSVGDITIYF. The CDR3 DNA reads as TGTGCCAGCAGTTACTCCGTCGGAGATATCACCATATATTTT.

The V call is TRBV10-3, the J call TRBJ2-7; weak D call: TRBD1 (5 bases). V gave up 3 bases and J gave up 0 bases, with 12 bases separating them. Germline CDR1 reads ENHRY; CDR2 reads SYGVKD. The CDR3 totals 15 residues. CDR3 amino acids: CAISDPSTVSYEQYF. In nucleotides, the CDR3 is TGTGCCATCAGTGATCCATCGACAGTCTCCTACGAGCAGTACTTC.

The V and J genes are TRBV5-6 and TRBJ2-7; D gene uncertain. This CDR3 has 13 residues. Trimming stripped 4 bases from V and 4 bases from J, with 12 bases between. Germline values: CDR1 SGHDT, CDR2 YYEEEE. The CDR3 DNA reads TGTGCCAGCAGCCCAAGGGCGAGGTACGAGCAGTACTTC. It specifies CASSPRARYEQYF.

This sequence joins TRBV4-3 and TRBJ2-7; 7 bases line up with TRBD2. Looked up from germline, CDR1 is LGHNA and CDR2 is YSLEER. The ends lost 0 bases at V and 6 bases at J; junction bases unmatched: 8. This CDR3 region has 15 residues. CDR3 DNA sequence: TGCGCCAGCAGCCAAGATCTGGGAGGGTGGCTCGAGCAGTACTTC. Translation gives CASSQDLGGWLEQYF.

CDR3 in amino acids: CASSQSDGYTF. The DNA for the CDR3 is TGTGCCAGCAGTCAATCGGATGGCTACACCTTC. The V gene is TRBV6-2 or TRBV6-3, the J gene TRBJ1-2, with D uncertain. V shed 5 bases and J shed 6 bases, with 7 bases lying between them. CDR1 MNHEY and CDR2 SVGEGT come from the germline V gene. The CDR3 runs to 11 residues.

The chain links TRBV7-2 to TRBJ2-7; 11 positions agree with TRBD2. The germline gives CDR1 SGHTA, CDR2 FQGNSA. CDR3 length: 18 amino acids. The V gene end was trimmed by 1 base and the J gene end by 2 bases; junction bases not matched to a gene: 10. The CDR3 loop reads CASSLGRGGSGRAYEQYF. The CDR3 bases are TGTGCCAGCAGCTTAGGGCGGGGAGGTAGCGGGAGGGCCTACGAGCAGTACTTC.

This clone was observed a single time. This chain links TRBV2 with TRBJ2-5; TRBD2 agrees at 12 bases. The J segment lost 2 bases and the V segment lost 6 bases, leaving 10 bases of the junction unmatched. Germline V lookup: CDR1 SNHLY, CDR2 FYNNEI. CDR3 size: 17 residues. CDR3 nucleotide sequence: TGTGCCAGCAGGGACCGGACTAGCGGGACCCTTCAAGAGACCCAGTACTTC. Its translation: CASRDRTSGTLQETQYF.

The chain links TRBV14 to TRBJ1-6; no reliable D call. Trimming removed 3 bases from V and 8 bases from J, with 14 bases in between. The CDR3 has 15 amino acids. Germline V gene data show CDR1 as SGHDN and CDR2 as FVKESK. As DNA, the CDR3 is TGTGCCAGCAGCCAGTTTGGCCGGATGGATTCACCCCTCCACTTT. As protein: CASSQFGRMDSPLHF.

The chain employs TRBV19 and TRBJ2-1, with 7 bases that match TRBD1. This CDR3 has 15 amino acids. CDR1 and CDR2 (germline): LNHDA, SQIVND (reference sequence). V lost 1 base to trimming and J lost 10 bases; unmatched junction nucleotides: 10. The CDR3, as DNA: TGTGCCAGTAGTATAGTGGGGCTAGGGGGCATGGAGCAGTTCTTC. The encoded protein is CASSIVGLGGMEQFF. Combining the CDR3 with reference TRBV19 and TRBJ2-1 gives the whole variable domain DGGITQSPKYLFRKEGQNVTLSCEQNLNHDAMYWYRQDPGQGLRLIYYSQIVNDFQKGDIAEGYSVSREKKESFPLTVTSAQKNPTAFYLCASSIVGLGGMEQFFGPGTRLTVL.

This clone has just one count. The rearrangement uses TRBV6-6 and TRBJ2-7; the D gene is possibly TRBD2 (5 bases). The CDR3 spans 14 residues. From germline, CDR1 is MNHNY and CDR2 SVGAGI (reference sequence). The V and J ends lost 2 bases and 7 bases respectively, with 15 bases between them. CDR3 amino acids: CASSYEDSPGEQYF. DNA for the CDR3: TGTGCCAGCAGTTACGAGGACTCTCCGGGGGAGCAGTACTTC.

The rearrangement uses TRBV7-3 and TRBJ2-6, with D possibly TRBD2 on 5 matching bases. From germline, CDR1 is SGHTA and CDR2 FQGTGA. The CDR3 consists of 17 residues. Trimming cost V 5 bases and J 4 bases, with 18 bases left between them. This CDR3 reads CASSAAVNLLGANVLTF. CDR3 nucleotides: TGTGCCAGCAGCGCAGCGGTAAACCTACTCGGGGCCAACGTCCTGACTTTC.

This chain links TRBV10-3 with TRBJ1-5; D perhaps matches TRBD1 (6 bases). CDR3 size: 13 residues. V lost 11 bases and J 7 bases, leaving 18 bases between the germline ends. Germline CDR1 and CDR2: ENHRY and SYGVKD. CDR3 sequence: CASNAEGEQPQHF. The CDR3 DNA reads TGTGCCTCCAACGCCGAGGGGGAACAGCCCCAGCATTTT.

The CDR3 reads CAIMTSGGNYNEQFF. CDR3 sequence (DNA): TGTGCCATCATGACTAGCGGGGGAAACTACAATGAGCAGTTCTTC. The chain is built from TRBV10-3 and TRBJ2-1, with 12 bases lining up with TRBD2. J gave up 3 bases and V 7 bases, and 4 bases lay outside the gene matches. The length of the CDR3 is 15 residues. Germline V lookup: CDR1 ENHRY, CDR2 SYGVKD.

The rearrangement uses TRBV6-1 and TRBJ1-1; possible D gene TRBD1, 5 bases. Germline CDR1 reads MNHNS; CDR2 reads SASEGT. The V gene lost 2 bases and the J gene lost 5 bases, with 12 bases spanning the gap. The length of the CDR3 is 14 residues. The CDR3, as DNA: TGTGCCAGCAGTGAATGGAGGGGAGGGACTGAAGCTTTCTTT. The encoded protein is CASSEWRGGTEAFF.

The V gene is TRBV7-8, the J gene TRBJ1-1, with a possible D match to TRBD1 (5 bases). Germline V CDR1 and CDR2: SGHVS, FQNEAQ. Trimming removed 1 base at V and 3 bases at J, with 9 bases between. The CDR3 sequence is 14 residues long. CDR3 region: CASSLGGRDTEAFF. For the CDR3, the DNA is TGTGCCAGCAGCTTAGGGGGACGGGACACTGAAGCTTTCTTT.

This chain links TRBV7-2 with TRBJ2-1; the match to TRBD1 covers 8 bases. Germline V gene data show CDR1 as SGHTA and CDR2 as FQGNSA. J was trimmed by 3 bases and V by 6 bases; bases with no gene match: 7. The CDR3 is 15 amino acids. The CDR3 nucleotides are TGTGCCAGCAGTCAGGCAGGGGGCGACTACAATGAGCAGTTCTTC. This gives the protein CASSQAGGDYNEQFF. Full variable domain (rest looked up from reference TRBV7-2 and TRBJ2-1): GAGVSQSPSNKVTEKGKDVELRCDPISGHTALYWYRQSLGQGLEFLIYFQGNSAPDKSGLPSDRFSAERTGGSVSTLTIQRTQQEDSAVYLCASSQAGGDYNEQFFGPGTRLTVL.

The V call is TRBV19, the J call TRBJ1-1, with D perhaps matching TRBD1 (5 bases). Germline-derived CDR1 and CDR2 are LNHDA and SQIVND (reference sequence). The CDR3 contains 15 residues. Deletions cut 4 bases from V and 1 base from J, with 13 bases between. The CDR3 DNA sequence: TGTGCCAGTAGTAGAGGGGCAGTGGGGAACACTGAAGCTTTCTTT. Translation: CASSRGAVGNTEAFF. Full variable domain (rest looked up from reference TRBV19 and TRBJ1-1): DGGITQSPKYLFRKEGQNVTLSCEQNLNHDAMYWYRQDPGQGLRLIYYSQIVNDFQKGDIAEGYSVSREKKESFPLTVTSAQKNPTAFYLCASSRGAVGNTEAFFGQGTRLTVV.